This TCR beta chain was sequenced during a study of CD8 T cells in ankylosing spondylitis. TCR beta libraries were made by quantitative 5'-RACE with molecular barcodes. TCRdb independently ran MiXCR on the 5' RACE reads; one entry per CDR3 protein. Among 800,000 to 900,000 distinct CDR3 sequences listed, 12% were seen once. Overall study results and limits: Earlier authors reported some of these motif variants in reactive arthritis synovial fluid and blood. A TCR beta motif of eight highly homologous variants appeared characteristic of ankylosing spondylitis blood. Clones that were linked to disease were CD8+ and were relatively rare in peripheral blood. As reported, disease-linked clones showed significant enrichment in matched ankylosing spondylitis synovial fluid.

The CDR3 covers 17 residues. Trimming stripped 2 bases from V and 3 bases from J, with 19 bases between. The germline gives CDR1 SGHVS, CDR2 FQNEAQ. Comment on this clonotype: Its specificity is not known.

This rearrangement joins TRBV7-8 to TRBJ1-2; D is unresolved. The sample was blood, either unsorted or a sorted T cell fraction (not recorded which). The origin of this receptor is a male donor with ankylosing spondylitis. This chain's CDR3 is CASSLREGRTRYYGYTF. In nucleotides, the CDR3 is TGTGCCAGCAGCTTAAGGGAGGGCAGAACTCGTTACTATGGCTACACCTTC.